This TCR beta chain was recorded in a study of cytomegalovirus exposure and HLA in healthy donors. The study's findings and limits: Later analysis suggested links between common viral pathogens and several top significant clusters.

This CDR3 comprises 14 residues. Germline V lookup: CDR1 MNHEY, CDR2 SMNVEV (reference sequence). Trimming removed 5 bases from V and 7 bases from J; junction bases left unmatched: 4. A note on this clone: Its cognate antigen is unknown.

In the PCR, 60 Vbeta and 13 Jbeta primers were used. Using immunoSEQ multiplex PCR, the repertoire was profiled, and TCRdb retains in-frame clones only, with some absent. The repertoire shows some 34,000 clones; the top ten hold roughly 3.2%. This chain connects TRBV27 to TRBJ2-1, with 11 bases fitting TRBD2. This receptor was obtained from a man aged 35-49 years in good health and CMV-seronegative. The specimen was PBMCs. The CDR3 nucleotides are TGTGCCAGCAGTCAATGGACTAGCGGGAATGAGCAGTTCTTC. This translates into CASSQWTSGNEQFF.